The present T cell receptor (beta chain) was sequenced within a study of cytomegalovirus exposure and HLA in healthy donors. PCR involved 60 Vbeta and 13 Jbeta primers. Measured with immunoSEQ multiplex PCR; TCRdb has only the in-frame clones, and not every one. The table has approximately 150,000 clones, about 80% seen once; the top ten hold 3.7%. This TCR was recovered from a man aged 25 to 40 in good health and CMV-seropositive. Sequencing input: PBMCs.

The CDR3 nucleotides read TGTGCCAGCAGTCCTACGCCCGATTACCAAGAGACCCAGTACTTC. Protein product: CASSPTPDYQETQYF. This chain connects TRBV27 to TRBJ2-5; D gene ambiguous. Germline V gene data show CDR1 as MNHEY and CDR2 as SMNVEV (reference sequence). Trimming took off 5 bases at V and 0 bases at J, with 13 bases between the two ends. This CDR3 contains 15 residues.